This T cell receptor beta chain emerged from a study of PD-L1 blockade in urothelial cancer. For the study at large: Patients had received 0 to 3 prior chemotherapy regimens. T cells were recovered from blood samples at a median of approximately 150,000. Study-wide points: Clones that were tumor-associated expanded more in the blood of durable-benefit patients at 3 weeks.

V lost 3 bases, J lost 4 bases, and 1 base stayed unmatched. The germline V gene encodes CDR1 SEHNR and CDR2 FQNEAQ (reference sequence). The CDR3 loop spans 15 amino acids. With respect to this clone: Its antigen is currently unknown.

The table came from immunoSEQ multiplex PCR; TCRdb's copy has only in-frame clones and leaves some out. Of roughly 63,000 clones listed, 81% were seen once; the top ten hold around 5.4%. The time point is: pretreatment peripheral blood. The chain carries TRBV7-9 and TRBJ2-1; TRBD2 matches 12 bases. Sequencing used PBMCs, obtained around atezolizumab (anti-PD-L1) treatment. The sequence was collected from a man between 65 and 85 years old with urothelial cancer. CDR3 bases: TGTGCCAGCAGCTTCACTAGCGGGGGGTACAATGAGCAGTTCTTC. Encoded protein: CASSFTSGGYNEQFF.